Described below is a single T cell receptor (beta chain) sequence and its context. The sample originates from a study of blood T cell repertoires in COVID-19. In the study overall: The United States, Italy and Spain supplied acute and convalescent COVID-19 samples. Sources were T cells, B-cell-depleted T cells, or PBMCs; the material itself was cDNA or gDNA.

As processed by the authors: Estimation of nucleated cell counts relied on the amplification of reference gene primers. Sequencing used immunoSEQ multiplex PCR; TCRdb keeps in-frame clones, though not all of them. The DNA was the basis for D and trimming; V, J and clone size are from that table. This table has about 170,000 clones, roughly 93% appearing once. The germline V gene encodes CDR1 KGHDR and CDR2 SFDVKD. Trimming pared 10 bases from V and 6 bases from J, leaving 18 bases between. The CDR3 has 13 residues. It was during active infection that Seattle patients were enrolled and then longitudinally followed.

J is TRBJ2-7 and V is TRBV24-1; TRBD2 might be the D (5 bases). Sample: peripheral blood. The sequence was collected from a man aged 18 to 29 with COVID-19, enrolled during active disease. CDR3 sequence reads: CATSEGSLFEQYF. CDR3 coding DNA: TGTGCCACTTCCGAGGGCTCTTTATTCGAGCAGTACTTC.